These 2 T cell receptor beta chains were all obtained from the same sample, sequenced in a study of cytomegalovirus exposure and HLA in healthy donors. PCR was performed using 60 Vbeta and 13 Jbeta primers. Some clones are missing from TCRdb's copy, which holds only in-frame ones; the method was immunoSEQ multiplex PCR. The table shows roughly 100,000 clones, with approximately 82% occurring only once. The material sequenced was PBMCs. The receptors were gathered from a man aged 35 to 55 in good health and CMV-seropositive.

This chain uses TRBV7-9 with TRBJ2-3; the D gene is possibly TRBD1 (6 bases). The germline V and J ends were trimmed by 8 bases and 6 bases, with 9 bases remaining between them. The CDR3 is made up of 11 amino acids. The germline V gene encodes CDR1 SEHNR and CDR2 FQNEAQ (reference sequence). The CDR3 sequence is CASSQGDTQYF. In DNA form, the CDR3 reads TGTGCCAGCTCCCAGGGGGATACGCAGTATTTT.

In DNA, the CDR3 is TGTGCCAGCAGCCAAGATCCGGACAGCGTTAACTATGGCTACACCTTC. This codes for CASSQDPDSVNYGYTF. The chain couples TRBV4-2 to TRBJ1-2; TRBD1 is a possible D gene (6 bases). This CDR3 is built from 16 residues. V was shortened by 0 bases and J by 1 base, with 12 bases between the two germline ends. The germline V gene has CDR1 LGHNA and CDR2 YNFKEQ.